The present TCR beta chain was sequenced within a study of chemoradiotherapy in HPV16-positive cancers. Overall study: Candidate HPV-specific clones and shared TCR motifs came from two HPV16-positive patients. Study-wide results and caveats: Non-HPV-specific T cells did not expand in tumors during treatment, whereas candidate HPV-specific clones and E7-related motifs did. For HPV16-positive patients, expanding HPV-responsive T cells associated with longer recurrence-free survival.

This CDR3 has 17 amino acids. Germline lookup yields CDR1 MRHNA and CDR2 SNTAGT. Between the trimmed V and J ends, which lost 5 bases and 0 bases, there was a span of 17 bases. Profiled with immunoSEQ multiplex PCR; TCRdb holds only in-frame clones, not every one. The sample holds approximately 5,400 clones, approximately 80% seen once. This clone was observed a handful of times. Its target is not known. Repertoires were sampled repeatedly during chemoradiotherapy. The chain employs TRBV6-4 and TRBJ1-5; D is unresolved. Sampling took place from a patient who underwent chemoradiotherapy. This sequence was found in a human donor with HPV-associated anogenital cancer. CDR3 sequence: CASSPILDWNSNQPQHF. In nucleotides, the CDR3 is TGTGCCAGCAGTCCTATTCTCGACTGGAATAGCAATCAGCCCCAGCATTTT.